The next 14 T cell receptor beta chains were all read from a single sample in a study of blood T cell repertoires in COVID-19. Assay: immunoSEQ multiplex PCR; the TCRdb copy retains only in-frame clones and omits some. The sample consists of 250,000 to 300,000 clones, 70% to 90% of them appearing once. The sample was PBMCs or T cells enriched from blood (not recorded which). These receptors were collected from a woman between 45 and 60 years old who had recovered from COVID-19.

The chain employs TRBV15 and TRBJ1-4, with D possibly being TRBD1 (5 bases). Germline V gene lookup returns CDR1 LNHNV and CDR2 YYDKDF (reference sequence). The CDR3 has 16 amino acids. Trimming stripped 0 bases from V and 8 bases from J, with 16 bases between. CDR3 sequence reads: CATSRDGLTKGEKLFF. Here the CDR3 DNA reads TGTGCCACCAGCAGAGATGGTTTAACAAAGGGGGAAAAACTGTTTTTT.

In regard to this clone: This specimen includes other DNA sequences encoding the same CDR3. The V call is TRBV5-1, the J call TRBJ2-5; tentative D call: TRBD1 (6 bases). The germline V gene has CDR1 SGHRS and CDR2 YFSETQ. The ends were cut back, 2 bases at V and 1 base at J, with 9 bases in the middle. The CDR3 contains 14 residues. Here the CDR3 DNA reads TGCGCCAGCAGCTTCCAAGGGGGCCAAGAGACCCAGTACTTC. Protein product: CASSFQGGQETQYF.

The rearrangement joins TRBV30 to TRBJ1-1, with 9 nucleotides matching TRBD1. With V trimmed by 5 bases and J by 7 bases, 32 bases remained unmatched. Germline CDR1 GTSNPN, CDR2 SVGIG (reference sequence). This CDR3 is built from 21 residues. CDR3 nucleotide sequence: TGTGCCTGGGAGACGTTATACCCAGGGGGGGACAGGGAAGGTGGTGGGATTGAAGCTTTCTTT. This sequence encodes CAWETLYPGGDREGGGIEAFF.

The CDR3 DNA is TGCGCCAGCAGTGAGTCGAGCCAACCCTCCTACAATGAGCAGTTCTTC. Its protein product is CASSESSQPSYNEQFF. This chain uses TRBV10-1 with TRBJ2-1, with unresolved D. The CDR3 is made up of 16 amino acids. The V and J ends lost 0 bases and 0 bases respectively, with 9 bases between them. CDR1 and CDR2 (germline): WNHNN, SYGVQD (reference sequence).

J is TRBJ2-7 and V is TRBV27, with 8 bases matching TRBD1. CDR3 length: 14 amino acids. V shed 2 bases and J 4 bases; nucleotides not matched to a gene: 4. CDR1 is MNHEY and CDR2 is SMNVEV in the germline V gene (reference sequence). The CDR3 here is CASSLRDRFYEQYF. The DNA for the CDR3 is TGTGCCAGCAGTTTAAGGGACAGGTTTTACGAGCAGTACTTC.

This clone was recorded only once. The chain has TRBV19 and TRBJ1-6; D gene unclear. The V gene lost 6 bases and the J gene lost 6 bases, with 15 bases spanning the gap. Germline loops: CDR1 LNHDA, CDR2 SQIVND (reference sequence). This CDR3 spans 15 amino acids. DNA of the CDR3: TGTGCCAGTAGCCCACTGGTAGAATCTAATTCACCCCTCCACTTT. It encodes CASSPLVESNSPLHF.

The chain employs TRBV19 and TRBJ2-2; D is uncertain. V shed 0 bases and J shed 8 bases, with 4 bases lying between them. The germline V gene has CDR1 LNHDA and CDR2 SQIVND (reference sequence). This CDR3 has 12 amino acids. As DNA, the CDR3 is TGTGCCAGTAGTATAGAGTCTGGGGAGCTGTTTTTT. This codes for CASSIESGELFF.

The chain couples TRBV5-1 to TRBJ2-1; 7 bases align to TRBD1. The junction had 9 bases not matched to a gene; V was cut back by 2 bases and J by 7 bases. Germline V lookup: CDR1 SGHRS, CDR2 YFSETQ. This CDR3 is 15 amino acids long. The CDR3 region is CASSFSGTAPNEQFF. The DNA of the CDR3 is TGCGCCAGCAGCTTTTCCGGGACAGCCCCGAATGAGCAGTTCTTC.

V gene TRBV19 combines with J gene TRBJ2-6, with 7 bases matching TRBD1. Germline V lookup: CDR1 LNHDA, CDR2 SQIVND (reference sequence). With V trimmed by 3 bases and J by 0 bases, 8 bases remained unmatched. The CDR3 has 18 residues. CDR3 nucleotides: TGTGCCAGTAGTATTTCCCGTGCAGGGGGCTCTGGGGCCAACGTCCTGACTTTC. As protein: CASSISRAGGSGANVLTF.

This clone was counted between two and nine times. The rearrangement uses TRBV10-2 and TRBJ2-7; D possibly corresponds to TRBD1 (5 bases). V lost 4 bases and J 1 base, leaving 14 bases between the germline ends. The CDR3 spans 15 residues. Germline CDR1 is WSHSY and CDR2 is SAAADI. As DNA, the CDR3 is TGCGCCAGCAGTGGCGTTGGGCAGGGATCCTACGAGCAGTACTTC. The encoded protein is CASSGVGQGSYEQYF.

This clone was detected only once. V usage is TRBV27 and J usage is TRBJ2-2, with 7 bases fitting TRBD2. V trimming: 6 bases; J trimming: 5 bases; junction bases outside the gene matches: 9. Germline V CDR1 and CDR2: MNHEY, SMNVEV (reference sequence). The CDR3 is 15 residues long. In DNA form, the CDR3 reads TGTGCCAGCAGCCAGGCAGGGAGGGTTACCGGGGAGCTGTTTTTT. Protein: CASSQAGRVTGELFF.

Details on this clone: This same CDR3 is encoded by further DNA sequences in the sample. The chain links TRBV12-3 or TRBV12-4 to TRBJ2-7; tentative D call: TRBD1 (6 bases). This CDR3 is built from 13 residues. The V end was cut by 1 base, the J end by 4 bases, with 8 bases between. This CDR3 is CASSLDRAYEQYF. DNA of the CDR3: TGTGCCAGCAGTTTAGACAGGGCGTACGAGCAGTACTTC.

This CDR3 reads CASSWGSRWRGNQPQHF. Here the CDR3 DNA reads TGTGCCAGCAGCTGGGGCTCTCGGTGGAGGGGCAATCAGCCCCAGCATTTT. This chain connects TRBV28 to TRBJ1-5, with TRBD1 as a possible D gene (5 bases). CDR3 length equals 17 residues. The germline CDR1 and CDR2 sequences are MDHEN and SYDVKM. The V and J ends lost 6 bases and 2 bases respectively, with 20 bases between them.

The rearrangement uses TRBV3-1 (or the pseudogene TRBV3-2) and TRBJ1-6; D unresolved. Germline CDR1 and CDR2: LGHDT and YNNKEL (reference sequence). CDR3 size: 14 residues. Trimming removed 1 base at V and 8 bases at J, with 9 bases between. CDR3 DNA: TGTGCCAGCAGCCAAGTGGCCGCGGATTCACCCCTCCACTTT. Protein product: CASSQVAADSPLHF.